Given below is one T cell receptor (beta chain) in context. This sample's time point: patch test 2, 6 weeks after DPC sensitization. Stated treatment: therapeutic diphenylcyclopropenone sensitization with weekly scalp DPC. Donors, patients with alopecia ranging from 18 to 70 years old and judged suitable for DPC, provided samples. These data originate in a study of human T cells and chemical hapten exposure. Study in general: Application of 0.01% DPC to the upper back was done by patch test, with a reading at 6 days.

The CDR3 is 15 amino acids. The trim removed 6 bases at V and 0 bases at J, leaving 7 bases unmatched. The germline V gene encodes CDR1 ENHRY and CDR2 SYGVKD. As the library was built, unique molecular identifiers were attached to individual cDNA molecules. TCRdb recomputed calls from the RACE reads with MiXCR, one row per CDR3 protein. The sample shows about 54,000 distinct CDR3 sequences, about 10% of them seen only once. Sequencing was performed on whole blood, taken in connection with sensitization to the hapten diphenylcyclopropenone (DPC). V gene TRBV10-3 combines with J gene TRBJ2-7, with TRBD1 matching over 8 bases. The sequence was obtained from a woman aged 45-65 years with alopecia areata. Some clones in this sample may be carry-over from other donors' samples. CDR3 residues: CAIRTPQGASYEQYF. CDR3 nucleotides: TGTGCCATCAGGACCCCGCAGGGGGCCTCCTACGAGCAGTACTTC.